This entry lists 9 T cell receptor beta chains sequenced from one sample in a study of glioma-infiltrating T cells. Amplification of TCR alpha and beta CDR3 regions from RNA used iRepertoire nested multiplex PCR. In TCRdb, the multiplex PCR reads were re-called with MiXCR into one record per CDR3 protein. The table records some 120,000 distinct CDR3 sequences, approximately 23% of them present only once. Sequencing used glioma tissue, nonneoplastic brain tissue, or PBMCs (not recorded which). Receptor source: a human donor with low-grade glioma or glioblastoma, undergoing nonglioma brain surgery, or in good health (not recorded which).

This clonotype was detected ten times or more. This chain joins TRBV7-9 and TRBJ2-3; weak D call: TRBD1 (5 bases). Germline lookup yields CDR1 SEHNR and CDR2 FQNEAQ (reference sequence). Trimming took 6 bases from V and 1 from J, leaving 11 bases between them. The CDR3 is 14 amino acids. CDR3: CASRRLTGTDTQYF. The CDR3 DNA reads as TGTGCCAGCAGGCGATTGACAGGCACAGATACGCAGTATTTT.

In its sample, this clonotype was seen many times. This sequence joins TRBV7-2 and TRBJ2-7; the D gene is possibly TRBD2 (6 bases). V was cut by 0 bases and J by 0 bases, with 9 bases left in between. Germline CDR1 SGHTA, CDR2 FQGNSA. CDR3 size: 15 residues. The CDR3 sequence: CASSLAWGVSYEQYF. The CDR3 DNA reads as TGTGCCAGCAGCTTAGCGTGGGGGGTCTCCTACGAGCAGTACTTC.

A remark on this clonotype: A read error may produce the germline difference seen at one junction end. V and J are TRBV4-1 and TRBJ2-5, with D tentatively TRBD2 (6 bases). Germline V gene lookup returns CDR1 MGHRA and CDR2 YSYEKL. The CDR3 contains 16 residues. The CDR3 DNA reads TGCGCCAGCAGCCAAGATCGTGGTAGCGGAAGAGAGAGCCAGTACTTC. Its protein is CASSQDRGSGRESQYF.

The rearrangement uses TRBV13 and TRBJ2-7; a possible D gene is TRBD2 (5 bases). Deletions cut 2 bases from V and 3 bases from J, with 20 bases between. Germline V gene sequence: CDR1 PRHDT, CDR2 FYEKMQ (reference sequence). The CDR3 spans 17 residues. The CDR3 spells CASSLTQPGVRNYEQYF. The DNA of the CDR3 is TGTGCCAGCAGCTTAACCCAACCCGGGGTTCGGAACTACGAGCAGTACTTC.

This clonotype was seen repeatedly, ten times or more. The genes are TRBV27 and TRBJ2-1, with 8 bases identical to TRBD1. CDR1 is MNHEY, CDR2 SMNVEV, per germline (reference sequence). V lost 2 bases to trimming and J lost 4 bases; unmatched junction nucleotides: 10. This CDR3 spans 17 amino acids. This CDR3 reads CASSLRFGQGPYNEQFF. For the CDR3, the DNA is TGTGCCAGCAGTTTAAGGTTCGGACAGGGACCTTACAATGAGCAGTTCTTC.

The chain has TRBV11-2 and TRBJ2-1; TRBD1 matches 11 bases. Germline lookup yields CDR1 SGHAT and CDR2 FQNNGV. V was clipped by 5 bases and J by 5 bases; unmatched bases: 2. The CDR3 has 14 residues. The CDR3 nucleotides are TGTGCCAGCAGCAAGGGACAGGGGGACAATGAGCAGTTCTTC. This gives the protein CASSKGQGDNEQFF.

This clonotype has just a few counts. The DNA for the CDR3 is TGCGCCAGCAGCCAGGGACAAGAGACCCAGTACTTC. Its translation is CASSQGQETQYF. The gene calls are TRBV5-1 and TRBJ2-5; possibly TRBD1 for D (5 bases). The V gene's germline CDR1 is SGHRS and CDR2 YFSETQ. This CDR3 comprises 12 residues. Trimming pared 4 bases from V and 2 bases from J, leaving 6 bases between.

The rearrangement joins TRBV12-3 or TRBV12-4 to TRBJ1-6, with D uncertain. Trimming removed 5 bases from V and 0 bases from J, with 8 bases in between. The length of the CDR3 is 15 residues. The CDR3 DNA sequence: TGTGCCAGCAGTCTAACGAGCTCCTATAATTCACCCCTCCACTTT. Its protein product is CASSLTSSYNSPLHF.

With regard to this clonotype: Mismatch with germline at one junction end may stem from a read error. The chain links TRBV18 to TRBJ2-7, with TRBD2 matching over 7 bases. Germline loops: CDR1 KGHSH, CDR2 LQKENI. The CDR3 runs 15 residues. CDR3 nucleotides: TGTGCCAGCTCACCGCGACTAGCACCCACCTACGAGGAGTACTTC. Amino acids: CASSPRLAPTYEEYF. Full variable domain (missing parts from reference TRBV18 and TRBJ2-7): NAGVMQNPRHLVRRRGQEARLRCSPMKGHSHVYWYRQLPEEGLKFMVYLQKENIIDESGMPKERFSAEFPKEGPSILRIQQVVRGDSAAYFCASSPRLAPTYEEYFGPGTRLTVT.